A single sample gave rise to the 10 T cell receptor beta chains below, sequenced in a study of blood T cells in healthy people across ages. A second PCR, run for roughly 7 to 11 cycles, used a sample-barcoded 5' primer plus a J-beta primer mix. Each CDR3 protein gets one entry after TCRdb re-called the 5' RACE reads with MiXCR. The table lists approximately 1.5 million distinct CDR3 sequences, almost 35% of them singletons. Sequenced material: blood. These receptors were collected from a woman in her 30s in good health.

This clonotype was seen more than once but under ten times. This rearrangement joins TRBV13 to TRBJ2-3, with D tentatively TRBD1 (6 bases). The CDR3 contains 18 residues. V was clipped by 6 bases and J by 0 bases, with 22 bases between them. CDR1 PRHDT and CDR2 FYEKMQ come from the germline V gene (reference sequence). Written as DNA, the CDR3 is TGTGCCAGCAGATCAACTCCGTCAGGGGCCTCTAGCACAGATACGCAGTATTTT. It is translated as CASRSTPSGASSTDTQYF. Variable domain in full (rest from reference TRBV13 and TRBJ2-3): AAGVIQSPRHLIKEKRETATLKCYPIPRHDTVYWYQQGPGQDPQFLISFYEKMQSDKGSIPDRFSAQQFSDYHSELNMSSLELGDSALYFCASRSTPSGASSTDTQYFGPGTRLTVL.

In its sample, this clonotype was seen a few times. J is TRBJ2-6 and V is TRBV11-2; 9 bases map to TRBD1. This CDR3 is built from 15 residues. CDR1 is SGHAT and CDR2 is FQNNGV in the germline V gene. J gave up 8 bases and V 4 bases, and 6 bases lay outside the gene matches. The CDR3 protein is CASSSRDRASNVLTF. The CDR3, as DNA: TGTGCCAGCAGCTCCCGGGACAGGGCCTCCAACGTCCTGACTTTC.

This clonotype was detected only a few times. The chain uses TRBV29-1 and TRBJ2-3; the D is unclear. CDR3 length: 14 residues. Per germline, CDR1 SQVTM and CDR2 ANQGSEA. V was shortened by 5 bases and J by 1 base, with 13 bases between the two germline ends. The CDR3 is CSVNGRWGTDTQYF. In DNA, the CDR3 is TGCAGCGTTAACGGGCGCTGGGGCACAGATACGCAGTATTTT.

This clonotype was observed once. The rearrangement links TRBV29-1 to TRBJ2-3; D may be TRBD2 (5 bases). V gave up 0 bases and J gave up 8 bases, with 18 bases separating them. The CDR3 extends over 15 amino acids. The germline gives CDR1 SQVTM, CDR2 ANQGSEA. As DNA, the CDR3 is TGCAGCGTTGAAGATGTGGTACCTAGCATAGGTACGCAGTATTTT. Translation: CSVEDVVPSIGTQYF.

Worth noting for this clonotype: The junction shows a germline mismatch at one end, possibly a read error. V usage is TRBV4-1 and J usage is TRBJ1-2, with TRBD1 as a possible D gene (6 bases). CDR1 MGHRA and CDR2 YSYEKL come from the germline V gene. The CDR3 has 17 residues. The chain's CDR3 is CVSSQGLRGRLGYGYTF. The CDR3 nucleotides are TGCGTCAGCAGCCAAGGGCTTCGGGGGCGCCTGGGCTATGGCTACACCTTC.

This chain connects TRBV6-1 to TRBJ2-7; D remains unclear. The V end lost 2 bases, the J end lost 2 bases, and 13 bases lay between the germline ends. This CDR3 region has 15 residues. Germline V CDR1 and CDR2: MNHNS, SASEGT. CDR3 bases: TGTGCCAGCAGTGAATCGCCCGACCCAGCCTACGAGCAGTACTTC. This encodes CASSESPDPAYEQYF.

The chain uses TRBV7-9 and TRBJ1-5; D call uncertain. The CDR3 totals 12 residues. The germline V gene encodes CDR1 SEHNR and CDR2 FQNEAQ (reference sequence). Deletions cut 5 bases from V and 8 bases from J, with 10 bases between. Here the CDR3 DNA reads TGTGCCAGCAGCCTACACAGTGAGCCCCAGCATTTT. Encoded protein: CASSLHSEPQHF.

The V and J genes are TRBV27 and TRBJ2-3; TRBD2 agrees at 10 bases. From germline, CDR1 is MNHEY and CDR2 SMNVEV (reference sequence). With V trimmed by 5 bases and J by 6 bases, 11 bases remained unmatched. The CDR3 totals 16 residues. CDR3 in amino acids: CASSPRAGGPRDTQYF. The CDR3 DNA sequence: TGTGCCAGCAGTCCCCGAGCGGGAGGGCCTAGGGATACGCAGTATTTT.

This clonotype turned up a few times. V and J are TRBV5-4 and TRBJ2-1; 11 bases map to TRBD2. J was trimmed by 8 bases and V by 2 bases; bases with no gene match: 6. Germline CDR1 reads SGHNT; CDR2 reads YYREEE (reference sequence). The CDR3 consists of 15 residues. CDR3 sequence: CASSFASGGIHEQFF. CDR3 bases: TGTGCCAGCAGCTTTGCTAGCGGGGGGATCCATGAGCAGTTCTTC.

The chain couples TRBV10-3 to TRBJ1-2, with a tentative D call TRBD1 (5 bases). With 5 bases removed from V and 2 bases from J, the gap between germline ends came to 12 bases. This CDR3 comprises 14 residues. In germline, CDR1 is ENHRY, CDR2 SYGVKD. The CDR3 sequence: CAISTGGRNYGYTF. The CDR3 bases are TGTGCCATCAGTACCGGGGGTAGGAACTATGGCTACACCTTC.